This TCR beta chain was sequenced for a study of T cell changes during pregnancy in multiple sclerosis. The CDR3 runs 15 residues. Germline values: CDR1 ENHRY, CDR2 SYGVKD. Trimming left V 7 bases short and J 0 bases short, with 14 bases between. The protocol was immunoSEQ multiplex PCR, while the TCRdb copy is restricted to in-frame clones and leaves out a portion. The table has about 92,000 clones, about 92% seen once. The chain couples TRBV10-3 to TRBJ2-3, with D possibly being TRBD2 (5 bases). The sequencing here drew on peripheral blood, taken in the first trimester of pregnancy. The receptor was isolated from a female donor with multiple sclerosis, enrolled in a pregnancy study. In nucleotides, the CDR3 is TGTGCCATCAACCAAAGGACTTCTAGCACAGATACGCAGTATTTT. This codes for CAINQRTSSTDTQYF.